This T cell receptor beta chain was recovered during a study of blood T cell repertoires in COVID-19. Overall study context: Both acute and convalescent COVID-19 samples were obtained from the United States, Italy and Spain. The cDNA or gDNA used as material had been derived from T cells, B-cell-depleted T cells, or PBMCs.

In the source study's methods: Reference gene primer amplification yielded estimated nucleated cell counts. Sequencing was performed with immunoSEQ multiplex PCR; in TCRdb, only in-frame clones are kept and a portion is missing. The V and J calls and clone size are taken from that table; D and trimming were inferred from the DNA. Of some 140,000 clones in the sample, roughly four fifths were seen once. CDR3 size: 16 residues. Germline-derived CDR1 and CDR2 are MDHEN and SYDVKM. J was trimmed by 6 bases and V by 6 bases; bases with no gene match: 12. The sequenced sample was peripheral blood. V usage is TRBV28 and J usage is TRBJ2-1, with TRBD2 identical over 9 bases. The origin of this receptor is a man older than 75 with acute or convalescent COVID-19. Here the CDR3 reads CASSKGRRGGSNEQFF. CDR3 bases: TGTGCCAGCAGCAAAGGGCGGCGGGGGGGCAGCAATGAGCAGTTCTTC.